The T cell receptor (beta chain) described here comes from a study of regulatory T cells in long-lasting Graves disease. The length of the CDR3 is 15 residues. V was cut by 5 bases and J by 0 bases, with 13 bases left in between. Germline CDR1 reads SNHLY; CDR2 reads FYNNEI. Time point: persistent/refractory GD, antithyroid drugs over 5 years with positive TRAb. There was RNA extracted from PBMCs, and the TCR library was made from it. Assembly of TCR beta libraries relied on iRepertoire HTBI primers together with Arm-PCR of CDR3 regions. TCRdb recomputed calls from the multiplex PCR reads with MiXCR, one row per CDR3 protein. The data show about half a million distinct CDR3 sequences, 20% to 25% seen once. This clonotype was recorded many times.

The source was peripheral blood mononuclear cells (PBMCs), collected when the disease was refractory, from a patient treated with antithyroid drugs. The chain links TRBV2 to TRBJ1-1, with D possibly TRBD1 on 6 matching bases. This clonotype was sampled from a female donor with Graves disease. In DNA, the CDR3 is TGTGCCAGCAGTACACGACAGGACATGAACACTGAAGCTTTCTTT. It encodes CASSTRQDMNTEAFF.